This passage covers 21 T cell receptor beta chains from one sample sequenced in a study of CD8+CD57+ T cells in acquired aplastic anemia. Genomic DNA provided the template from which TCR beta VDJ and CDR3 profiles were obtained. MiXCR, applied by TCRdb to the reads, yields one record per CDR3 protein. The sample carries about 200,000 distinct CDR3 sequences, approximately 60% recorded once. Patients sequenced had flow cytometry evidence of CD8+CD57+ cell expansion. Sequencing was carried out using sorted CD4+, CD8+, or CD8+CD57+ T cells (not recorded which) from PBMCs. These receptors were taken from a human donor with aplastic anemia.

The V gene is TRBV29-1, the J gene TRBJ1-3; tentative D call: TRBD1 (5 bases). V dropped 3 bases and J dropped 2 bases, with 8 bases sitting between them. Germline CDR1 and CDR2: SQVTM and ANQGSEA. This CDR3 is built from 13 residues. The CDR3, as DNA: TGCAGCGTTGATAGGGGTCCTGGAAACACCATATATTTT. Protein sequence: CSVDRGPGNTIYF.

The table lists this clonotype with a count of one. CDR3 sequence reads: CASSTSGSYNEQFF. Written as DNA, the CDR3 is TGTGCCAGCAGCACTAGCGGCTCCTACAATGAGCAGTTCTTC. The chain combines TRBV7-8 with TRBJ2-1, with 8 bases that match TRBD2. Germline trimming cut 5 bases from V and 0 bases from J; bases unmatched to any gene: 0. The CDR3 is 14 residues long. From germline, CDR1 is SGHVS and CDR2 FQNEAQ.

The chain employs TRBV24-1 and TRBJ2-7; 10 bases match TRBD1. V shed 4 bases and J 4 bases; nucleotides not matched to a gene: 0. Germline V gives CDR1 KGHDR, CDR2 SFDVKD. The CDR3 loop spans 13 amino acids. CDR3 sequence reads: CATSEDRGYEQYF. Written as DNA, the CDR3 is TGTGCCACCAGTGAGGACAGGGGGTACGAGCAGTACTTC.

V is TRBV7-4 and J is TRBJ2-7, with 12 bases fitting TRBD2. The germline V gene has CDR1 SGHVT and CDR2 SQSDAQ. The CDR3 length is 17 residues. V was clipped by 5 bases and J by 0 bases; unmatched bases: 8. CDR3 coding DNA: TGTGCCAGCAGCCCAAGCTCGACTAGCGGGGGCTCCTACGAGCAGTACTTC. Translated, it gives CASSPSSTSGGSYEQYF.

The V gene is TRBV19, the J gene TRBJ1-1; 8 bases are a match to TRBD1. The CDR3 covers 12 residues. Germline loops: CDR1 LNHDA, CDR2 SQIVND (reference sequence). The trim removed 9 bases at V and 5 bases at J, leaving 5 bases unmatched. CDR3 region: CASNGQGTEAFF. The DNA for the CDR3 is TGTGCCAGCAACGGACAGGGAACTGAAGCTTTCTTT.

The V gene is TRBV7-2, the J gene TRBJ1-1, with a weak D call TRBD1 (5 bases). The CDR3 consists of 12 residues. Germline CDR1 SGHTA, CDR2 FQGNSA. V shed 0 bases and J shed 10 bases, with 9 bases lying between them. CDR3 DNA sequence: TGTGCCAGCAGCTTAGCAGGGACTCGAGCTTTCTTT. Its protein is CASSLAGTRAFF. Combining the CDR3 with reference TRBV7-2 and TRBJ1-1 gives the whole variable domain GAGVSQSPSNKVTEKGKDVELRCDPISGHTALYWYRQSLGQGLEFLIYFQGNSAPDKSGLPSDRFSAERTGGSVSTLTIQRTQQEDSAVYLCASSLAGTRAFFGQGTRLTVV.

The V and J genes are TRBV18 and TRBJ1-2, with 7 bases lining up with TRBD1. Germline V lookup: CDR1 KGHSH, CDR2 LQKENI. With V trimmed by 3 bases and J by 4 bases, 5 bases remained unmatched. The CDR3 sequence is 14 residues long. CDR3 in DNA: TGTGCCAGCTCACCGGGGACAGACCTCTATGGCTACACCTTC. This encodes CASSPGTDLYGYTF. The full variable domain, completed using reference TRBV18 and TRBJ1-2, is NAGVMQNPRHLVRRRGQEARLRCSPMKGHSHVYWYRQLPEEGLKFMVYLQKENIIDESGMPKERFSAEFPKEGPSILRIQQVVRGDSAAYFCASSPGTDLYGYTFGSGTRLTVV.

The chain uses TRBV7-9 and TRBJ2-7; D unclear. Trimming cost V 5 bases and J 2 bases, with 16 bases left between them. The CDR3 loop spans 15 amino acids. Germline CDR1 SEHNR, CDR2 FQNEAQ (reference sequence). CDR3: CASSIGFRQTYEQYF. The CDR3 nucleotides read TGTGCCAGCAGCATAGGGTTCCGGCAGACCTACGAGCAGTACTTC. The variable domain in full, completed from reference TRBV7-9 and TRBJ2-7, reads DTGVSQNPRHKITKRGQNVTFRCDPISEHNRLYWYRQTLGQGPEFLTYFQNEAQLEKSRLLSDRFSAERPKGSFSTLEIQRTEQGDSAMYLCASSIGFRQTYEQYFGPGTRLTVT.

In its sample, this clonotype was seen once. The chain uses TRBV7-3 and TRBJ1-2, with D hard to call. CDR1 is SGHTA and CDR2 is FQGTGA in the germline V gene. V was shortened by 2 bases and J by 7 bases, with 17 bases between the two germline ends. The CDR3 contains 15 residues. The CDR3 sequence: CASSLYLGNPRGYTF. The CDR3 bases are TGTGCCAGCAGCTTATATTTGGGGAATCCACGTGGCTACACCTTC.

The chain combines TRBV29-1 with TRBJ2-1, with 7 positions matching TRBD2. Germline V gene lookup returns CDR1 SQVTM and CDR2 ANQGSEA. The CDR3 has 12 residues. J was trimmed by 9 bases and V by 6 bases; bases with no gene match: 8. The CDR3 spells CSVIRGRGEQFF. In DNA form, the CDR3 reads TGCAGCGTCATCCGAGGGAGGGGTGAGCAGTTCTTC.

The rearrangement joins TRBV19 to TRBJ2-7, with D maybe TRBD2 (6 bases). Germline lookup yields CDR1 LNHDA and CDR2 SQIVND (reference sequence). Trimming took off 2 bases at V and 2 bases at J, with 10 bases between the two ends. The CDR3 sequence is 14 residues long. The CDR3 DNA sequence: TGTGCCAGTAGTATATTAGGCGGGACCTACGAGCAGTACTTC. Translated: CASSILGGTYEQYF.

The CDR3 loop is CATSDPTGDGGYTF. In nucleotides, the CDR3 is TGTGCCACCAGTGATCCGACAGGGGATGGGGGCTACACCTTC. V is TRBV24-1 and J is TRBJ1-2, with TRBD1 matching over 8 bases. CDR1 KGHDR and CDR2 SFDVKD come from the germline V gene. Trimming took 3 bases from V and 8 from J; bases not matched to a gene: 7. The CDR3 length is 14 residues.

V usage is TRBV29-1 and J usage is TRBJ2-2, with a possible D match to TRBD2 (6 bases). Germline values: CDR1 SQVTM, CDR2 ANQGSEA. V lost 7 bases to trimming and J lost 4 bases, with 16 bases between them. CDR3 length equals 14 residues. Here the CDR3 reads CSGGGVWGTGELFF. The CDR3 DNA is TGCAGCGGTGGAGGGGTTTGGGGCACCGGGGAGCTGTTTTTT.

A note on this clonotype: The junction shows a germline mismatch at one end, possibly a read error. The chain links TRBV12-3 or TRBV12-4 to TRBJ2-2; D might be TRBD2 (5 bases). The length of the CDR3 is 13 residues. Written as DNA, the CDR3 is TGCGCCAGCAGCTTTAGCGTCACCGGGGAGCTGTTTTTT. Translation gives CASSFSVTGELFF.

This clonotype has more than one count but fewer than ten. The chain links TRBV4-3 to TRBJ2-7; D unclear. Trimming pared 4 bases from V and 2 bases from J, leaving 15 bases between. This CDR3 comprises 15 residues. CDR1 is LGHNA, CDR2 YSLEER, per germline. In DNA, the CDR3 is TGCGCCAGCAGCCCAGGAGCAGCAACCCCCTACGAGCAGTACTTC. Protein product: CASSPGAATPYEQYF.

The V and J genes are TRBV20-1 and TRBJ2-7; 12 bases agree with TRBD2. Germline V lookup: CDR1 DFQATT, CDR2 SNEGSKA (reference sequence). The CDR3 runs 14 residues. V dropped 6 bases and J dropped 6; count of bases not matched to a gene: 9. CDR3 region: CSAQTSGRRGEQYF. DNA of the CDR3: TGCAGTGCCCAGACTAGCGGGAGAAGGGGCGAGCAGTACTTC.

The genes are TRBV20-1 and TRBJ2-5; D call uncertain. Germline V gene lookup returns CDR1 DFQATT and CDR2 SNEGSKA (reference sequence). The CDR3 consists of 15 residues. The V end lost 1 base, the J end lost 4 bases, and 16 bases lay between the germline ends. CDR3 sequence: CSARGAWIAPETQYF. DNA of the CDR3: TGCAGTGCTAGAGGGGCGTGGATAGCCCCAGAGACCCAGTACTTC.

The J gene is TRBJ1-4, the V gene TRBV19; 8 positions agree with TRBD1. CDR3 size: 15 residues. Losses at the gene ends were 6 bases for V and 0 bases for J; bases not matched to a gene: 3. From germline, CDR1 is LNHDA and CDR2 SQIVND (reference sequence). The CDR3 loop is CASRTGDATNEKLFF. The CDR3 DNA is TGTGCCAGTAGGACAGGGGACGCAACTAATGAAAAACTGTTTTTT.

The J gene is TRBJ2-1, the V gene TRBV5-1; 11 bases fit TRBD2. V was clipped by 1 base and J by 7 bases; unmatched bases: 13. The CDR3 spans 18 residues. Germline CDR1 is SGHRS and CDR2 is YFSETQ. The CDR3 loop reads CASSLLTSGMGLGNEQFF. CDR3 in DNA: TGCGCCAGCAGCTTGTTGACTAGCGGGATGGGTTTGGGAAATGAGCAGTTCTTC.

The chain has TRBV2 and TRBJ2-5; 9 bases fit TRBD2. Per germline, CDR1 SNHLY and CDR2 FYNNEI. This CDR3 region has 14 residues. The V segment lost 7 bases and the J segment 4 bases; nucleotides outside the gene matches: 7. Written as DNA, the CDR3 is TGTGCCAGCATTTTTATAGCGGGAGCAGAGACCCAGTACTTC. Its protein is CASIFIAGAETQYF.

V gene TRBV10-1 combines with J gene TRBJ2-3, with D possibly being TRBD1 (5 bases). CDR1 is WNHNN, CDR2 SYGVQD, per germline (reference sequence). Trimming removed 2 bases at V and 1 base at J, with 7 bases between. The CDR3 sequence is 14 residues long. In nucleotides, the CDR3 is TGCGCCAGCAGTGAGAAGACAGGCACAGATACGCAGTATTTT. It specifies CASSEKTGTDTQYF.